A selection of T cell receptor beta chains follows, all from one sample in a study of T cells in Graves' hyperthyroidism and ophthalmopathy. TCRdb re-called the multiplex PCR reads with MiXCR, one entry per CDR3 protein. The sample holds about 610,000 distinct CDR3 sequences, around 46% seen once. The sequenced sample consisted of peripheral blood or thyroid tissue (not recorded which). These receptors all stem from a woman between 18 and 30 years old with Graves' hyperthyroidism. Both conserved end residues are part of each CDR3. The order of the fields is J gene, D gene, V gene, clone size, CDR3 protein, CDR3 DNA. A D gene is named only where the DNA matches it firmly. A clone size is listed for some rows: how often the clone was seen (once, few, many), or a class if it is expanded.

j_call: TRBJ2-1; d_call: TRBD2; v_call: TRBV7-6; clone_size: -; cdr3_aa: CASSPPGLEQFF; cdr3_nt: TGTGCCAGCAGCCCCCCGGGACTAGAGCAGTTCTTC
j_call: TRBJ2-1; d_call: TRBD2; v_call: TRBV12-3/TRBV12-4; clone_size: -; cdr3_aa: CASSFIAGGQPQQFF; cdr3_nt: TGTGCCAGCAGTTTTATAGCGGGGGGGCAACCCCAGCAGTTCTTC
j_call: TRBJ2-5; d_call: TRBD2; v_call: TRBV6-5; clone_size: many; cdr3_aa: CASKALAGGGETQYF; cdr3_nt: TGTGCCAGCAAGGCCCTAGCGGGAGGAGGTGAGACCCAGTACTTC
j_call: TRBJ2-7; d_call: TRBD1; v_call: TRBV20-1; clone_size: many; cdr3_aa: CSVNRDRVYVEQYF; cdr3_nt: TGCAGTGTGAACCGGGACAGGGTTTATGTCGAGCAGTACTTC
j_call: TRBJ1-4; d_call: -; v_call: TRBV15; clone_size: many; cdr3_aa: CATSRGVGRADEKLFF; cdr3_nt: TGTGCCACCAGCAGAGGCGTAGGCAGGGCCGATGAAAAACTGTTTTTT
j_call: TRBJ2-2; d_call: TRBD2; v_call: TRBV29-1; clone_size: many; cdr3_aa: CSAQLAPNTGELFF; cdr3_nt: TGCAGCGCACAACTAGCGCCAAACACCGGGGAGCTGTTTTTT
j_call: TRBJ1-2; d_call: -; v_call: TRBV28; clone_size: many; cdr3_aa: CASRLSGGGYGYTF; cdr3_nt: TGTGCCAGCAGACTAAGCGGGGGAGGCTATGGCTACACCTTC
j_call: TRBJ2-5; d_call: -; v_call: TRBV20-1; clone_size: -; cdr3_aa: CSAWTVNQPQYF; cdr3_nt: TGCAGTGCATGGACAGTCAATCAGCCCCAGTACTTC
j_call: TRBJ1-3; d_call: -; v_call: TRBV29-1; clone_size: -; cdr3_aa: CSVISGVNSGNTIYF; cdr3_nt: TGCAGCGTCATTAGCGGGGTTAACTCTGGAAACACCATATATTTT
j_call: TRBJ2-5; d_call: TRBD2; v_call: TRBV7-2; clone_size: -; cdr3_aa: CASSLGSGRGPRETQYF; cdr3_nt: TGTGCCAGCAGCTTAGGCAGCGGGAGGGGCCCCCGGGAGACCCAGTACTTC
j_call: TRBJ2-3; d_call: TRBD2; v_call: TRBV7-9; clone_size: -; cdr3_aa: CASSLALAGADTQYF; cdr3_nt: TGTGCCAGCAGCTTAGCGCTAGCGGGAGCAGATACGCAGTATTTT
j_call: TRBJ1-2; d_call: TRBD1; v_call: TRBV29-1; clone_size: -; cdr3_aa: CSVMGQGGDYTF; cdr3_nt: TGCAGCGTGATGGGACAGGGTGGGGACTACACCTTC
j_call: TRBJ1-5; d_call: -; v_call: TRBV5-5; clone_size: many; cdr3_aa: CASSLVGGTNQPQHF; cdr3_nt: TGTGCCAGCAGCTTGGTTGGAGGAACGAATCAGCCCCAGCATTTT
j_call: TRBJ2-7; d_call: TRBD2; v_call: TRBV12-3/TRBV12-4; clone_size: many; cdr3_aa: CASSRTSEYEQYF; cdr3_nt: TGTGCCAGCAGCCGGACTAGCGAATACGAGCAGTACTTC
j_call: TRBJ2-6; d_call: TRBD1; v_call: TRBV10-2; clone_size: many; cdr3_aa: CASSESLGTGVSGANVLTF; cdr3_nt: TGCGCCAGCAGTGAGTCGCTGGGGACAGGAGTCTCTGGGGCCAACGTCCTGACTTTC
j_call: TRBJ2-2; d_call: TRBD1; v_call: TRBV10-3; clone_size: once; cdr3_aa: CAIKGQGPTGELFF; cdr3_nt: TGTGCCATCAAGGGACAGGGTCCCACCGGGGAGCTGTTTTTT
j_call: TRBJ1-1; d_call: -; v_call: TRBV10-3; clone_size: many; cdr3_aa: CAISESRNTEAFF; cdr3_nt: TGTGCCATCAGTGAGTCGAGGAACACTGAAGCTTTCTTT
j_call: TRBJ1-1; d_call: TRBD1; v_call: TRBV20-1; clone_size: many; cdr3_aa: CSARDPGQGLSTEAFF; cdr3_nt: TGCAGTGCTAGAGACCCGGGACAGGGGTTGAGCACTGAAGCTTTCTTT
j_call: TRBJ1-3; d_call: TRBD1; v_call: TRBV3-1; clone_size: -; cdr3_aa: CATKTGLSGNTLYF; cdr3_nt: TGTGCCACTAAGACAGGGCTCTCTGGAAACACCCTATATTTT
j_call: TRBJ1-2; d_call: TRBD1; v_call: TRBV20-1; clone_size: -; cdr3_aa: CSARDLSADRGLPGHGYTF; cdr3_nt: TGCAGTGCTAGAGATCTCTCGGCGGACAGGGGGCTACCCGGACACGGCTACACCTTC
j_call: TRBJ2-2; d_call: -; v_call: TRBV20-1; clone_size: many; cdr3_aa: CSVLAGTPNTGELFF; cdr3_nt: TGCAGTGTTCTAGCCGGGACTCCAAACACCGGGGAGCTGTTTTTT
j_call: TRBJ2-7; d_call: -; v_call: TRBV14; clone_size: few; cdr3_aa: CASSQEKLAGSSYEQYF; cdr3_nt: TGTGCCAGCAGCCAAGAAAAATTGGCAGGGAGCTCCTACGAGCAGTACTTC
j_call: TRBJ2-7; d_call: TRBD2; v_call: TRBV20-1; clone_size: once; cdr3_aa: CSAGTSGSYEQCF; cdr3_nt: TGCAGTGCTGGGACCAGCGGGAGCTACGAGCAGTGCTTC
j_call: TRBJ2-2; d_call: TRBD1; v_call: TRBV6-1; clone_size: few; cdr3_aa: CASKTGANTGELFF; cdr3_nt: TGTGCCAGCAAAACAGGGGCGAACACCGGGGAGCTGTTTTTT
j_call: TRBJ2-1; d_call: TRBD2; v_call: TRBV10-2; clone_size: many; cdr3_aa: CASRDGEGYNEQFF; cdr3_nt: TGCGCCAGCAGAGACGGGGAGGGTTACAATGAGCAGTTCTTC
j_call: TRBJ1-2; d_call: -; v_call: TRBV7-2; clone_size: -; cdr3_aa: CASSQTGTGYTF; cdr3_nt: TGTGCCAGCAGCCAGACCGGGACAGGCTACACCTTC
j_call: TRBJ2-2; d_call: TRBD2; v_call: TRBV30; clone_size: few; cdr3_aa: CAWDLAGGPVGELFF; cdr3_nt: TGTGCCTGGGACCTAGCGGGAGGGCCAGTCGGGGAGCTGTTTTTT
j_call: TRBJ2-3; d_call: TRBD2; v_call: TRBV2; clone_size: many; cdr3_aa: CASRGTSGLATDTQYF; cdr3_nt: TGTGCCAGCAGAGGGACTAGCGGACTTGCCACAGATACGCAGTATTTT
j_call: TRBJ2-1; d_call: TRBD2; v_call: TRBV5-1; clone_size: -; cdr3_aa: CASSLAGGLTNEQFF; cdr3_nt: TGCGCCAGCAGCTTGGCGGGAGGGCTGACGAATGAGCAGTTCTTC
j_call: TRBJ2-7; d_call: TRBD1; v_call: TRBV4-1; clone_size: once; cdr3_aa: CASSQDRGQGGYEQYF; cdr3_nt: TGCGCCAGCAGCCAGGATAGGGGACAGGGAGGCTACGAGCAGTACTTC
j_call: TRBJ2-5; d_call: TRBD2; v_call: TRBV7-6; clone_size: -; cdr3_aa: CASSDGGRGETQYF; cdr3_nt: TGTGCCAGCAGTGACGGCGGGAGGGGAGAGACCCAGTACTTC
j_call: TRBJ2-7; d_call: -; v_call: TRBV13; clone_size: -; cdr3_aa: CASSFTGGGEYEQYF; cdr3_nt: TGTGCCAGCAGCTTCACGGGGGGCGGGGAGTACGAGCAGTACTTC
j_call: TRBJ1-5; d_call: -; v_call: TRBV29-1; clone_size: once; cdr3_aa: CSVGTANQPQHF; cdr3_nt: TGCAGCGTTGGGACAGCAAATCAGCCCCAGCATTTT
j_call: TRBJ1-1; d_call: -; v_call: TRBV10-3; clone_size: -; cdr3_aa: CAISEPPSGTEAFF; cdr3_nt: TGTGCCATCAGCGAGCCCCCAAGTGGCACTGAAGCTTTCTTT
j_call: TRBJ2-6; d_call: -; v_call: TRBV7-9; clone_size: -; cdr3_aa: CASSPPVRGGGANVLTF; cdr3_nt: TGTGCCAGCTCACCACCCGTCAGGGGCGGAGGGGCCAACGTCCTGACTTTC
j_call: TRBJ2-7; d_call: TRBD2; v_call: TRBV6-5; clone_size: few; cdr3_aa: CASSYLSWTSGRYYEQYF; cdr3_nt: TGTGCCAGCAGTTACCTTTCCTGGACTAGCGGGAGGTACTACGAGCAGTACTTC
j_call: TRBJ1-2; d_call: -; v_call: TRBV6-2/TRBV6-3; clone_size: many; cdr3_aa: CASSYGAYGYTF; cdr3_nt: TGTGCCAGCAGTTACGGGGCCTATGGCTACACCTTC
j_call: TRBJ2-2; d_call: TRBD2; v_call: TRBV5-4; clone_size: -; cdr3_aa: CASSLGLAGVVGELFF; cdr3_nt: TGTGCCAGCAGCTTAGGACTAGCGGGAGTGGTCGGGGAGCTGTTTTTT
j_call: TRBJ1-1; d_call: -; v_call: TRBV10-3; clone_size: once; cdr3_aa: CAISDYRLNTEAFF; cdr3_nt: TGTGCCATCAGTGATTACAGATTGAACACTGAAGCTTTCTTT
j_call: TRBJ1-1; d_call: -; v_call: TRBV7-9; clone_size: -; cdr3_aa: CAGGLAGVFNEAFF; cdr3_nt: TGTGCCGGAGGGCTAGCGGGAGTATTCAATGAAGCTTTCTTT
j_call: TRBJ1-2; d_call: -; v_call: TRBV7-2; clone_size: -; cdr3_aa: CASSPFSADLYYGYTF; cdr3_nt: TGTGCCAGCTCACCATTCTCGGCAGATTTGTACTATGGCTACACCTTC
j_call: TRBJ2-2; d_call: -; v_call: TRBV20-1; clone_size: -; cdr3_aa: CSADTARLNTGELFF; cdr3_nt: TGCAGTGCGGACACGGCCAGACTGAACACCGGGGAGCTGTTTTTT
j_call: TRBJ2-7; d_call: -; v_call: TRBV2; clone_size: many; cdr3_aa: CASSEGGGVWEQYF; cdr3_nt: TGTGCCAGCAGTGAGGGTGGTGGGGTTTGGGAGCAGTACTTC
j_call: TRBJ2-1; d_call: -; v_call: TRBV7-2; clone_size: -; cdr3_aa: CASSPGSWDEQFF; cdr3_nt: TGTGCCAGCAGCCCGGGTTCTTGGGATGAGCAGTTCTTC
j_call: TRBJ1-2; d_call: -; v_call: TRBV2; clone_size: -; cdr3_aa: CASTEGTYNYGYTF; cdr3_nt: TGTGCCAGCACCGAAGGGACATATAACTATGGCTACACCTTC
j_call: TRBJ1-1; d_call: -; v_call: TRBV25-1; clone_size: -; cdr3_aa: CASSDRQDSNTEAFF; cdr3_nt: TGTGCCAGCAGTGATCGACAGGACAGTAACACTGAAGCTTTCTTT
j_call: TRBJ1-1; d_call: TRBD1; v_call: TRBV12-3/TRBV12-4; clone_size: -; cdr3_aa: CASRGRTGSKAFF; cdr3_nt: TGTGCCAGCAGAGGGAGGACAGGTTCGAAAGCTTTCTTT
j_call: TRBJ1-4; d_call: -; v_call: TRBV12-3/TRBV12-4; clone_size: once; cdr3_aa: CASSLYGGPNEKLFF; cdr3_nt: TGTGCCAGCAGTTTATACGGCGGGCCCAATGAAAAACTGTTTTTT
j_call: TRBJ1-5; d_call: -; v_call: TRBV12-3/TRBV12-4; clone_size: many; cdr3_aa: CASSQSRGGDFGNQPQHF; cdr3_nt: TGTGCCAGCAGTCAGAGTAGGGGTGGGGATTTCGGCAATCAGCCCCAGCATTTT
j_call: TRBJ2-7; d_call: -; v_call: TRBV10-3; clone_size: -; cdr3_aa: CAISVTGALGYEQYF; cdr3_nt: TGTGCCATCAGTGTCACGGGAGCCCTGGGGTACGAGCAGTACTTC